A single sample gave rise to the 13 T cell receptor beta chains below, sequenced in a study of T cell responses to AZD1222 COVID-19 vaccine. Produced via immunoSEQ multiplex PCR; TCRdb's table is partial and in-frame only. Of around 150,000 clones listed, 85% to 95% are singletons. Sequences were derived from peripheral blood, sampled 28 days after the second AZD1222 dose. Every receptor here comes from an adult who received the AZD1222 COVID-19 vaccine.

In DNA, the CDR3 is TGTGCCAGCAGTCGGACCGGGACAGGGGGTTTCAATCAGCCCCAGCATTTT. Translated: CASSRTGTGGFNQPQHF. This chain links TRBV28 with TRBJ1-5; 11 bases align to TRBD1. Trimming at V came to 5 bases and at J to 3 bases, leaving 9 bases not matched to a gene. From germline, CDR1 is MDHEN and CDR2 SYDVKM. The CDR3 has 17 amino acids.

The chain is built from TRBV29-1 and TRBJ2-3, with 12 bases identical to TRBD1. Germline lookup yields CDR1 SQVTM and CDR2 ANQGSEA. V shed 1 base and J 5 bases; nucleotides not matched to a gene: 4. The CDR3 runs 15 residues. The CDR3 here is CSVEGGQGARDTQYF. CDR3 bases: TGCAGCGTTGAAGGGGGACAGGGGGCGAGAGATACGCAGTATTTT.

This chain links TRBV12-3 or TRBV12-4 with TRBJ2-7; 7 positions agree with TRBD2. The CDR3 length is 13 residues. The trim removed 2 bases at V and 7 bases at J, leaving 5 bases unmatched. This CDR3 reads CASSLRAGVEQYF. The CDR3 DNA sequence: TGTGCCAGCAGTTTAAGGGCGGGAGTAGAGCAGTACTTC.

V usage is TRBV7-8 and J usage is TRBJ2-7; D is uncertain. Germline CDR1 SGHVS, CDR2 FQNEAQ. V was shortened by 5 bases and J by 0 bases, with 14 bases between the two germline ends. The CDR3 sequence is 15 residues long. CDR3 coding DNA: TGTGCCAGCAGCCCATGGCTCTCGAGCTCCTACGAGCAGTACTTC. Translating gives CASSPWLSSSYEQYF.

J is TRBJ1-1 and V is TRBV2; the D gene is possibly TRBD1 (5 bases). This CDR3 spans 16 amino acids. V was shortened by 6 bases and J by 4 bases, with 21 bases between the two germline ends. The V gene's germline CDR1 is SNHLY and CDR2 FYNNEI. For the CDR3, the DNA is TGTGCCAGCAGCCCCCGAGGGGTATCGGGGAGCACTGAAGCTTTCTTT. This codes for CASSPRGVSGSTEAFF.

This chain's CDR3 is CASRARDRGDEKLFF. CDR3 coding DNA: TGTGCCAGCAGAGCCCGGGACAGGGGTGACGAAAAACTGTTTTTT. The chain recombines TRBV28 with TRBJ1-4; 10 nucleotides match TRBD1. V lost 6 bases to trimming and J lost 8 bases; unmatched junction nucleotides: 9. This CDR3 has 15 amino acids. Looked up from germline, CDR1 is MDHEN and CDR2 is SYDVKM.

The chain recombines TRBV29-1 with TRBJ1-2; D is undetermined. This CDR3 region has 13 residues. Germline CDR1 and CDR2: SQVTM and ANQGSEA. V lost 6 bases, J lost 2 bases, and 13 bases lay in between. The CDR3 reads CSVGNDKNYGYTF. The CDR3 DNA reads as TGCAGCGTCGGAAACGACAAGAACTATGGCTACACCTTC. Complete variable domain (other parts from reference TRBV29-1 and TRBJ1-2): SAVISQKPSRDICQRGTSLTIQCQVDSQVTMMFWYRQQPGQSLTLIATANQGSEATYESGFVIDKFPISRPNLTFSTLTVSNMSPEDSSIYLCSVGNDKNYGYTFGSGTRLTVV.

The chain has TRBV7-2 and TRBJ2-1; 8 bases are shared with TRBD2. J was trimmed by 3 bases and V by 3 bases; bases with no gene match: 7. The CDR3 has 16 amino acids. The germline V gene encodes CDR1 SGHTA and CDR2 FQGNSA. In DNA, the CDR3 is TGTGCCAGCAGCTTCGGGGGGGTAGCGGGCTACAATGAGCAGTTCTTC. Protein sequence: CASSFGGVAGYNEQFF.

The V and J genes are TRBV6-6 and TRBJ2-1; 11 positions agree with TRBD2. The CDR3 contains 12 residues. From germline, CDR1 is MNHNY and CDR2 SVGAGI (reference sequence). The V gene end was trimmed by 11 bases and the J gene end by 9 bases; junction bases not matched to a gene: 6. In nucleotides, the CDR3 is TGTGCCTGCGGACTAGCGGGCGGTGAGCAGTTCTTC. It translates to CACGLAGGEQFF.

V is TRBV6-6 and J is TRBJ1-1, with D tentatively TRBD1 (6 bases). V lost 5 bases and J 4 bases, leaving 14 bases between the germline ends. The CDR3 runs 14 residues. CDR1 is MNHNY and CDR2 is SVGAGI in the germline V gene (reference sequence). The CDR3 sequence is CASSPDRSGTEAFF. The CDR3, as DNA: TGTGCCAGCAGTCCAGACAGGTCGGGCACTGAAGCTTTCTTT.

The chain links TRBV7-9 to TRBJ1-5, with 7 bases aligning to TRBD1. The V segment lost 1 base and the J segment 4 bases; nucleotides outside the gene matches: 7. Germline V gives CDR1 SEHNR, CDR2 FQNEAQ (reference sequence). The CDR3 consists of 16 residues. For the CDR3, the DNA is TGTGCCAGCAGCTTAGAGACAGGGTTTCGAAATCAGCCCCAGCATTTT. It encodes CASSLETGFRNQPQHF.

The rearrangement links TRBV6-5 to TRBJ1-3, with D maybe TRBD1 (5 bases). V dropped 0 bases and J dropped 2 bases, with 11 bases sitting between them. The CDR3 spans 16 residues. Looked up from germline, CDR1 is MNHEY and CDR2 is SVGAGI. The CDR3 bases are TGTGCCAGCAGTTACTCGAGGTGGGGGGCTGGAAACACCATATATTTT. Translating it yields CASSYSRWGAGNTIYF.

V gene TRBV28 combines with J gene TRBJ1-5; D remains ambiguous. The CDR3 is 11 residues long. V was shortened by 3 bases and J by 11 bases, with 8 bases between the two germline ends. Looked up from germline, CDR1 is MDHEN and CDR2 is SYDVKM. CDR3 bases: TGTGCCAGCAGTTTGCGGCGAGCCCAGCATTTT. Protein sequence: CASSLRRAQHF.